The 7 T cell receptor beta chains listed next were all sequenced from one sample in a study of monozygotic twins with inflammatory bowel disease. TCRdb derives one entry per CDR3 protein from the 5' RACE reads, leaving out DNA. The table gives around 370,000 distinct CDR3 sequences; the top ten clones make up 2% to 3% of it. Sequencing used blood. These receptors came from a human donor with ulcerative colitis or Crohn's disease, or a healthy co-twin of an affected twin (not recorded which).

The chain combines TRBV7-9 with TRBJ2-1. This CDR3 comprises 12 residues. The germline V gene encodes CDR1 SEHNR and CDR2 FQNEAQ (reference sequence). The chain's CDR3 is CASRPNWDEQFF.

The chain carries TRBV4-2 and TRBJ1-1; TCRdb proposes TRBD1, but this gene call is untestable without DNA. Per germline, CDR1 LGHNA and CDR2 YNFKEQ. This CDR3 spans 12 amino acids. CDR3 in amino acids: CASISEGGEAFF.

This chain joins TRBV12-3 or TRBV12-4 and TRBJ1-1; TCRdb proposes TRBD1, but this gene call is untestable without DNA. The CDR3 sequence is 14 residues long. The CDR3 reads CASSQQGERTEAFF.

The CDR3 spells CSASDFPGQGHTSRFF. V is TRBV20-1 and J is TRBJ2-1; TCRdb's D call of TRBD1 is untestable without DNA. CDR3 length: 16 residues. The germline V gene encodes CDR1 DFQATT and CDR2 SNEGSKA (reference sequence).

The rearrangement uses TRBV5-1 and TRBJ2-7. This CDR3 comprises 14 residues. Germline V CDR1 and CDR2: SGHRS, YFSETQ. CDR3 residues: CASSLAQGPYEQYF.

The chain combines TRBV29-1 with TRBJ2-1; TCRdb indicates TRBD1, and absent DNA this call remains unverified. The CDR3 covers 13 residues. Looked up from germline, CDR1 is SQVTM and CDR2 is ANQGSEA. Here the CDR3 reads CSVGDGTGLSGFF.

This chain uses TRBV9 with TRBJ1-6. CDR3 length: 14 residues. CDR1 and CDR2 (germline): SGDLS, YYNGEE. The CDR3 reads CASSVEQRNSPLHF.